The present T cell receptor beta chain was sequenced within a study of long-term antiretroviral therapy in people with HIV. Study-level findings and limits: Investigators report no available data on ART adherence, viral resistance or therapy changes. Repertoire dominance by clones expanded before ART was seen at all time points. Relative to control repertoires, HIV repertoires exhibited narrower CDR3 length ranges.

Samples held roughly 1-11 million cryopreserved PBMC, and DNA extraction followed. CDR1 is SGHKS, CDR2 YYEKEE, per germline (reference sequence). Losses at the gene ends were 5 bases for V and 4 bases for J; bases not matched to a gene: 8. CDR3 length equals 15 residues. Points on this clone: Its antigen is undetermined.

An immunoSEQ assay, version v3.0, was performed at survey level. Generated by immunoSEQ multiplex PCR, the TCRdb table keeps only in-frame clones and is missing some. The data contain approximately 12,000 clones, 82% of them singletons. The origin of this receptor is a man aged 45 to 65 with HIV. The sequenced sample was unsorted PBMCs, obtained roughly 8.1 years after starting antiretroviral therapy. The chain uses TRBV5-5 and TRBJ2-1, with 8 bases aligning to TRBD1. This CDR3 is CASSTDRGPYNEQFF. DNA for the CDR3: TGTGCCAGCAGTACTGACAGGGGCCCGTACAATGAGCAGTTCTTC.